One and the same sample provided the 5 T cell receptor beta chains below, sequenced in a study of blood T cell repertoires in COVID-19. Profiling relied on immunoSEQ multiplex PCR, and the TCRdb table lists in-frame clones only, not all of them. The repertoire includes 130,000 to 150,000 clones, around 80% of them detected once, and about 16% sits in the top ten. The sample consisted of peripheral blood. The source of these receptors is a human donor with acute or convalescent COVID-19. The donor label of this sample is uncertain.

The chain carries TRBV19 and TRBJ1-5, with 9 bases identical to TRBD1. The ends lost 6 bases at V and 0 bases at J; junction bases unmatched: 6. The length of the CDR3 is 16 residues. Germline CDR1 and CDR2: LNHDA and SQIVND (reference sequence). CDR3 coding DNA: TGTGCCAGTAGAGGGGACAGGGCTATTAGCAATCAGCCCCAGCATTTT. Amino acids: CASRGDRAISNQPQHF.

The chain is built from TRBV7-2 and TRBJ1-5; D not certain. Between the trimmed V and J ends, which lost 1 base and 7 bases, there was a span of 14 bases. The germline V gene has CDR1 SGHTA and CDR2 FQGNSA. CDR3 size: 15 residues. In nucleotides, the CDR3 is TGTGCCAGCAGCTTAGTAGGAGGCAATCGGCAGCCCCAGCATTTT. It codes for CASSLVGGNRQPQHF.

V is TRBV18 and J is TRBJ1-2, with 7 positions matching TRBD1. CDR1 is KGHSH and CDR2 is LQKENI in the germline V gene. The CDR3 runs 13 residues. V lost 2 bases, J lost 4 bases, and 1 base stayed unmatched. The CDR3 spells CASSPDRVYGYTF. The CDR3 region has the DNA TGTGCCAGCTCACCAGACAGGGTCTATGGCTACACCTTC. Based on the CDR3 plus reference TRBV18 and TRBJ1-2, the full variable domain is NAGVMQNPRHLVRRRGQEARLRCSPMKGHSHVYWYRQLPEEGLKFMVYLQKENIIDESGMPKERFSAEFPKEGPSILRIQQVVRGDSAAYFCASSPDRVYGYTFGSGTRLTVV.

This chain connects TRBV5-5 to TRBJ2-7; 8 bases map to TRBD2. Trimming cost V 10 bases and J 2 bases; bases outside gene matches: 8. Per the germline V gene, CDR1 is SGHKS and CDR2 is YYEKEE (reference sequence). There are 13 residues in the CDR3. The CDR3, as DNA: TGTGCCCGCGGGGGGAGGGAAACCTACGAGCAGTACTTC. The encoded protein is CARGGRETYEQYF.

This clone was detected once. This chain uses TRBV29-1 with TRBJ1-1; a weak D match, TRBD1 (5 bases). Between the trimmed V and J ends, which lost 7 bases and 7 bases, there was a span of 16 bases. CDR3 length: 12 amino acids. CDR1 and CDR2 from the germline V gene are SQVTM and ANQGSEA. DNA for the CDR3: TGCAGCGCACACGGGACGGACTATGAAGCTTTCTTT. Translating it yields CSAHGTDYEAFF.